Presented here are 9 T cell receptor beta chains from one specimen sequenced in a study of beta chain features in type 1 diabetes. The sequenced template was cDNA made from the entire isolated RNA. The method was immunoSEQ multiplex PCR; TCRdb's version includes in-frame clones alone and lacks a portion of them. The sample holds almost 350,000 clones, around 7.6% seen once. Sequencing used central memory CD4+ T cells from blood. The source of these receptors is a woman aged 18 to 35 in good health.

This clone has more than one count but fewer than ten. The CDR3 loop is CSAREATEAFF. In DNA form, the CDR3 reads TGCAGTGCTAGAGAGGCCACTGAAGCTTTCTTT. The chain uses TRBV20-1 and TRBJ1-1, with no clear D. The CDR3 length is 11 residues. Germline CDR1 reads DFQATT; CDR2 reads SNEGSKA (reference sequence). Trimming took off 0 bases at V and 4 bases at J, with 3 bases between the two ends.

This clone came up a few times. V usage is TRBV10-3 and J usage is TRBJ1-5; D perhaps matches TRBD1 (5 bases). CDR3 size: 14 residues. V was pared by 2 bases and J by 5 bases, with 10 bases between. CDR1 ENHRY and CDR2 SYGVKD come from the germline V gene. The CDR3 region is CAISEMGDYQPQHF. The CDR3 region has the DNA TGTGCCATCAGTGAGATGGGGGATTATCAGCCCCAGCATTTT.

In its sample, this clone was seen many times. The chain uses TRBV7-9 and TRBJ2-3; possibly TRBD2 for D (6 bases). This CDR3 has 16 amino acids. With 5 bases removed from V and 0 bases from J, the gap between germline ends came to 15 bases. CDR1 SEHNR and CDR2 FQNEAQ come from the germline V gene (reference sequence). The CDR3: CASSLQPGASTDTQYF. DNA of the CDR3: TGTGCCAGCAGCCTGCAGCCGGGAGCTAGCACAGATACGCAGTATTTT.

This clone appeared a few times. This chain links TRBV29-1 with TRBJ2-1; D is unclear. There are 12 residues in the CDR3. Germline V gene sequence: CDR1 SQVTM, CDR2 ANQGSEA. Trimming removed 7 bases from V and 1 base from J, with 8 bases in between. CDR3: CSGRLSYNEQFF. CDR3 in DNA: TGCAGCGGGCGGTTATCCTACAATGAGCAGTTCTTC.

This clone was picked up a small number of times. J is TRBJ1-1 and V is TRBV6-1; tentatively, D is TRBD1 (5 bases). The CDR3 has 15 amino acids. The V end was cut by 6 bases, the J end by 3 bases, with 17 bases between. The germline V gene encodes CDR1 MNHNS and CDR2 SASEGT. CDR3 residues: CASRRMGGSDTEAFF. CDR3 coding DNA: TGTGCCAGCAGACGGATGGGGGGATCGGACACTGAAGCTTTCTTT.

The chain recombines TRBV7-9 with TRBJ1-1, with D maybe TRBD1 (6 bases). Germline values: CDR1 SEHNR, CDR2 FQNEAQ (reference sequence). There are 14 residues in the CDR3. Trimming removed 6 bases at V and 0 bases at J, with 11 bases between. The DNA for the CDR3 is TGTGCCAGCAGTCCGGACAGAATGAACACTGAAGCTTTCTTT. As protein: CASSPDRMNTEAFF. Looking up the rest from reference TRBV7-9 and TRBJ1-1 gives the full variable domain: DTGVSQNPRHKITKRGQNVTFRCDPISEHNRLYWYRQTLGQGPEFLTYFQNEAQLEKSRLLSDRFSAERPKGSFSTLEIQRTEQGDSAMYLCASSPDRMNTEAFFGQGTRLTVV.

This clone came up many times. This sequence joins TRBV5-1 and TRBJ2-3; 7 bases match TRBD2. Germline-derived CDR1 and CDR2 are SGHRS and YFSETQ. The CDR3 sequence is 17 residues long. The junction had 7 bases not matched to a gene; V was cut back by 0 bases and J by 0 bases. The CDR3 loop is CASSLELREFSTDTQYF. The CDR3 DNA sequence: TGCGCCAGCAGCTTGGAGTTGCGGGAGTTTAGCACAGATACGCAGTATTTT.

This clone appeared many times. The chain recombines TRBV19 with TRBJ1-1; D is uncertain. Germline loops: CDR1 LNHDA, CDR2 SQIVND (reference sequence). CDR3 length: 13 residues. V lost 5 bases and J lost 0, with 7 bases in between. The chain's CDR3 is CASSSTVNTEAFF. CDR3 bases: TGTGCCAGTAGTTCCACAGTGAACACTGAAGCTTTCTTT.

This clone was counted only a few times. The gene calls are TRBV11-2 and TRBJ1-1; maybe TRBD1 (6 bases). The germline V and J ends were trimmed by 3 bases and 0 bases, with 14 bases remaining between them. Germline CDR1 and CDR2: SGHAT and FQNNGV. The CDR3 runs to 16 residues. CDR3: CASSLTPGTMNTEAFF. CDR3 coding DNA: TGTGCCAGCAGCTTGACCCCGGGGACAATGAACACTGAAGCTTTCTTT.